This T cell receptor (beta chain) appears in the sequencing data of a study of early stage breast cancer tumors. Study conclusions and caveats: Blood repertoires resembled normal breast more than tumor.

Sequencing was performed with immunoSEQ multiplex PCR; in TCRdb, only in-frame clones are kept and a portion is missing. Of some 30,000 clones detected, 74% appear once; the ten largest clones hold 10%. Germline V gene data show CDR1 as SGHVS and CDR2 as FQNEAQ. The CDR3 totals 16 residues. Trimming took off 0 bases at V and 0 bases at J, with 8 bases between the two ends. In the case of this clone: No antigen is known for it.

This rearrangement joins TRBV7-8 to TRBJ2-2; TRBD2 might be the D (5 bases). The sequenced material came from breast tumor tissue. This TCR was recovered from a person in their thirties with breast cancer. The DNA for the CDR3 is TGTGCCAGCAGCTTAGCCAGCGGATCGAACACCGGGGAGCTGTTTTTT. Encoded protein: CASSLASGSNTGELFF.